What follows is one T cell receptor (beta chain) and its context. Antigen specificity is unknown. This entry belongs to a study of identical twins. TCRdb re-derived calls from the 5' RACE reads in MiXCR, one entry per CDR3 protein. Of about 470,000 distinct CDR3 sequences listed, 20% to 25% were seen once; the top ten hold approximately 2.9%. Germline CDR1 LGHNA, CDR2 YNFKEQ. This CDR3 comprises 17 residues. Trimming shortened V by 0 bases and J by 5 bases, and 20 bases separated the two germline ends. Study-wide points: Out-of-frame alpha sequences common to twins exhibited an excess of low generation probability.

These data were also reused for a study on T cells expressing NK-cell markers. This second study says: The authors derived TCR beta repertoires from sorted CD3+CD56+NKG2C+, CD3+CD56+NKG2C- and CD3+CD56-NKG2C+ T cells. In more than 5 donors, dominant CD3+CD56+NKG2C+ clones formed about 1.0-7.5% of CD8+ cells.

The specimen was CD4+ T cells sorted from blood. The chain couples TRBV4-2 to TRBJ2-7; maybe TRBD1 (6 bases). The receptor was isolated from a woman aged 18-29 years in good health. CDR3 nucleotide sequence: TGTGCCAGCAGCCAAGATGAGGTAAACAGGGTTGGCCACGAGCAGTACTTC. Amino acids: CASSQDEVNRVGHEQYF.